The present T cell receptor (beta chain) was sequenced within a study of identical twins. Many counts were recorded for this clonotype. The antigen remains undetermined. Every one of the donors was a healthy Caucasian. A universal primer site was created by template switching, with the cDNA bearing unique molecular identifiers. MiXCR was run by TCRdb on the 5' RACE reads, yielding one entry per CDR3 protein. In the table there are 140,000 to 150,000 distinct CDR3 sequences, under 4.5% of which are singletons. The germline V gene has CDR1 MGHRA and CDR2 YSYEKL. Germline trimming cut 2 bases from V and 11 bases from J; bases unmatched to any gene: 12. This CDR3 is built from 16 residues. Points from the study as a whole: Compared with models, monozygotic twins showed more out-of-frame TCR alpha sharing.

The chain combines TRBV4-1 with TRBJ1-6; 7 nucleotides agree with TRBD1. The receptor was derived from a man between 18 and 35 years old in good health. The sample was memory T cells sorted from blood. The DNA of the CDR3 is TGCGCCAGCAGCCAACCCACAGGGGCCGCGACCGCACCCCTCCACTTT. Amino acids: CASSQPTGAATAPLHF.